The present TCR beta chain was sequenced within a study of blood T cell repertoires in COVID-19. Authors' methods: Amplification of reference gene primers provided the estimated nucleated cell counts. The assay was immunoSEQ multiplex PCR, and TCRdb's table has in-frame clones only and misses some. V, J and clone size derive from that table, while D and trimming were established from the DNA sequence. The sample contains 150,000 to 200,000 clones, 81% of which appear only once. This CDR3 spans 14 amino acids. V lost 3 bases and J 4 bases, leaving 9 bases between the germline ends. CDR1 is SGHDN and CDR2 is FVKESK in the germline V gene.

The origin of this receptor is an elderly woman with COVID-19, enrolled during active disease. The V gene is TRBV14, the J gene TRBJ2-2; no definite D call. The sequencing sample was made of peripheral blood. The CDR3 nucleotides read TGTGCCAGCAGCCAGCTCCGGTTCACCGGGGAGCTGTTTTTT. This gives the protein CASSQLRFTGELFF.